What follows are 14 T cell receptor beta chains derived from one specimen sequenced in a study of technical replicates of blood from a handful of donors. The data were produced by immunoSEQ multiplex PCR, yet TCRdb's version contains in-frame clones alone and is incomplete. The sample holds roughly 71,000 clones, roughly 95% seen once. Sequenced material: T cells isolated from PBMCs. The receptors were gathered from a human donor in good health.

CDR3 amino acids: CASSDGEAFF. Written as DNA, the CDR3 is TGTGCCAGTAGTGACGGGGAAGCTTTCTTT. The gene calls are TRBV19 and TRBJ1-1; D unresolved. The CDR3 has 10 amino acids. V lost 5 bases, J lost 8 bases, and 6 bases lay in between. In germline, CDR1 is LNHDA, CDR2 SQIVND (reference sequence).

The gene calls are TRBV7-9 and TRBJ2-2; D call uncertain. This CDR3 has 14 amino acids. The germline V and J ends were trimmed by 3 bases and 6 bases, with 11 bases remaining between them. From germline, CDR1 is SEHNR and CDR2 FQNEAQ (reference sequence). The CDR3 loop is CASSFYSAAGELFF. The CDR3 DNA reads as TGTGCCAGCAGCTTTTATTCCGCGGCCGGGGAGCTGTTTTTT. Drawing the rest from reference TRBV7-9 and TRBJ2-2, the complete variable domain is DTGVSQNPRHKITKRGQNVTFRCDPISEHNRLYWYRQTLGQGPEFLTYFQNEAQLEKSRLLSDRFSAERPKGSFSTLEIQRTEQGDSAMYLCASSFYSAAGELFFGEGSRLTVL.

The rearrangement uses TRBV2 and TRBJ1-6, with D maybe TRBD1 (5 bases). The germline CDR1 and CDR2 sequences are SNHLY and FYNNEI. The CDR3 is 12 residues long. V was shortened by 3 bases and J by 10 bases, with 7 bases between the two germline ends. The CDR3 DNA sequence: TGTGCCAGCAGTGACTCAGGGTCACCCCTCCACTTT. This sequence encodes CASSDSGSPLHF.

V and J are TRBV7-2 and TRBJ2-7; possibly TRBD1 for D (6 bases). Germline lookup yields CDR1 SGHTA and CDR2 FQGNSA. The CDR3 is 14 residues long. The germline V and J ends were trimmed by 3 bases and 3 bases, with 12 bases remaining between them. CDR3 loop: CASSFWDNGYEQYF. As DNA, the CDR3 is TGTGCCAGCAGCTTTTGGGACAACGGCTACGAGCAGTACTTC.

The rearrangement joins TRBV27 to TRBJ2-7, with a possible D match to TRBD1 (6 bases). The CDR3 has 14 amino acids. CDR1 and CDR2 from the germline V gene are MNHEY and SMNVEV (reference sequence). V lost 5 bases and J 5 bases, leaving 16 bases between the germline ends. The CDR3 region is CASSGWNGDNEQYF. The CDR3 DNA is TGTGCCAGCAGTGGGTGGAATGGGGACAACGAGCAGTACTTC.

This chain connects TRBV5-1 to TRBJ2-1, with TRBD2 matching over 12 bases. J was trimmed by 7 bases and V by 4 bases; bases with no gene match: 6. The CDR3 has 15 amino acids. CDR1 is SGHRS and CDR2 is YFSETQ in the germline V gene. The CDR3 nucleotides are TGCGCCAGCAGCCCTAGCGGGGGGGCCGGGAATGAGCAGTTCTTC. It encodes CASSPSGGAGNEQFF.

The gene calls are TRBV6-6 and TRBJ1-5; no clear D. CDR1 and CDR2 from the germline V gene are MNHNY and SVGAGI (reference sequence). The germline V and J ends were trimmed by 2 bases and 7 bases, with 6 bases remaining between them. This CDR3 spans 12 amino acids. In nucleotides, the CDR3 is TGTGCCAGCAGTTACACCCTACAGCCCCAGCATTTT. The encoded protein is CASSYTLQPQHF.

This clone appeared a single time. The chain uses TRBV5-1 and TRBJ2-2; 7 nucleotides agree with TRBD1. The germline V gene encodes CDR1 SGHRS and CDR2 YFSETQ. The trim removed 2 bases at V and 5 bases at J, leaving 12 bases unmatched. The CDR3 runs to 17 residues. The CDR3 sequence is CASSFSPTGVVTGELFF. The CDR3 coding sequence is TGCGCCAGCAGCTTTTCCCCTACAGGGGTTGTAACCGGGGAGCTGTTTTTT. The full variable domain, with the rest looked up from reference TRBV5-1 and TRBJ2-2, is KAGVTQTPRYLIKTRGQQVTLSCSPISGHRSVSWYQQTPGQGLQFLFEYFSETQRNKGNFPGRFSGRQFSNSRSEMNVSTLELGDSALYLCASSFSPTGVVTGELFFGEGSRLTVL.

The CDR3 region has the DNA TGCGCCAGCAGCTTGGATGTAGGGAGCTCCTACAATGAGCAGTTCTTC. Its protein product is CASSLDVGSSYNEQFF. J is TRBJ2-1 and V is TRBV5-1; tentative D call: TRBD2 (5 bases). CDR3 length: 16 residues. V lost 0 bases to trimming and J lost 0 bases, with 10 bases between them. Looked up from germline, CDR1 is SGHRS and CDR2 is YFSETQ.

The rearrangement joins TRBV7-4 to TRBJ2-6; tentative D call: TRBD1 (7 bases). The V gene lost 2 bases and the J gene lost 1 base, with 15 bases spanning the gap. The CDR3 consists of 18 residues. Germline V gene lookup returns CDR1 SGHVT and CDR2 SQSDAQ. The CDR3 protein is CASSLRARGESGANVLTF. CDR3 nucleotide sequence: TGTGCCAGCAGCTTAAGGGCCAGGGGGGAATCTGGGGCCAACGTCCTGACTTTC.

This rearrangement joins TRBV9 to TRBJ2-1; tentatively, D is TRBD2 (5 bases). V was pared by 0 bases and J by 0 bases, with 10 bases between. Germline loops: CDR1 SGDLS, CDR2 YYNGEE. The CDR3 consists of 16 residues. CDR3 in DNA: TGTGCCAGCAGCGTAGGGTTTGGGAGCTCCTACAATGAGCAGTTCTTC. Its translation: CASSVGFGSSYNEQFF.

This chain connects TRBV2 to TRBJ1-2, with TRBD1 matching over 7 bases. This CDR3 comprises 11 residues. The germline CDR1 and CDR2 sequences are SNHLY and FYNNEI. Trimming at V came to 9 bases and at J to 8 bases, leaving 6 bases not matched to a gene. The CDR3 loop is CASETGSGYTF. CDR3 DNA sequence: TGTGCCAGTGAGACAGGGTCCGGCTACACCTTC. Filled out from reference TRBV2 and TRBJ1-2, the complete variable domain reads EPEVTQTPSHQVTQMGQEVILRCVPISNHLYFYWYRQILGQKVEFLVSFYNNEISEKSEIFDDQFSVERPDGSNFTLKIRSTKLEDSAMYFCASETGSGYTFGSGTRLTVV.

The chain joins TRBV5-4 to TRBJ1-1, with D tentatively TRBD1 (5 bases). Trimming shortened V by 3 bases and J by 4 bases, and 13 bases separated the two germline ends. Germline values: CDR1 SGHNT, CDR2 YYREEE (reference sequence). The CDR3 totals 14 residues. The CDR3 is CASSSTIDSTEAFF. CDR3 bases: TGTGCCAGCAGCTCCACTATCGACAGCACTGAAGCTTTCTTT.

The rearrangement uses TRBV5-1 and TRBJ1-1; 8 bases are a match to TRBD1. Germline V gene lookup returns CDR1 SGHRS and CDR2 YFSETQ. V lost 4 bases, J lost 8 bases, and 19 bases stayed unmatched. The CDR3 has 17 amino acids. CDR3 residues: CASSLGAPGTGPNEAFF. CDR3 nucleotides: TGCGCCAGCAGCCTTGGAGCTCCCGGGACAGGCCCCAACGAAGCTTTCTTT.